This TCR beta chain comes out of a study of T cells after yellow fever vaccination. Study-level points and caveats: Post-booster reappearance was seen for most primary-vaccination clones (around 97% CD4, around 90% CD8). The secondary response peaked faster, at day 5 versus 15, but was weaker.

This clonotype was detected ten times or more. TCRdb analysed the 5' RACE reads with MiXCR anew, one entry per CDR3 protein. The repertoire holds 45,000 to 60,000 distinct CDR3 sequences, with more than 6.5% as singletons. This TCR derives from a man aged 18 to 30 who received the YFV17D yellow fever vaccine. Material: CD8+ T cells not binding an NS4B(214-222) dextramer, sorted from PBMCs, obtained about 49 days after the first yellow fever vaccination.

The CDR3 reads CASSTREYNEQFF. CDR3 coding DNA: TGCGCCAGCAGCACAAGGGAGTACAATGAGCAGTTCTTC. The gene calls are TRBV4-1 and TRBJ2-1; D possibly corresponds to TRBD2 (5 bases). The CDR3 runs 13 residues. V was cut by 5 bases and J by 4 bases, with 9 bases left in between. Germline CDR1 MGHRA, CDR2 YSYEKL.